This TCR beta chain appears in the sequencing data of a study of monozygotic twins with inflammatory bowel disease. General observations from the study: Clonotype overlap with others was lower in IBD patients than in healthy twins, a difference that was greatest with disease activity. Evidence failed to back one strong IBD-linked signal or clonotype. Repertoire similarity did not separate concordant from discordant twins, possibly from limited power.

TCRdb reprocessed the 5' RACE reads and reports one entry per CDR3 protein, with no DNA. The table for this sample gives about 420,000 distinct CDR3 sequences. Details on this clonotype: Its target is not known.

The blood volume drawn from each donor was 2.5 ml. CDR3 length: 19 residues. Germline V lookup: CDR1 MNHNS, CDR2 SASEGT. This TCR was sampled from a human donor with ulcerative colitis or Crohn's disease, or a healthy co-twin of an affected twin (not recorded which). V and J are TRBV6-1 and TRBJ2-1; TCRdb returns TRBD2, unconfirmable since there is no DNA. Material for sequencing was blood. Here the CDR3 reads CASSPRTSGRVSSYNEQFF.